The clone carrying this T cell receptor (beta chain) was seen at least ten times. Its antigen is currently unknown. The entry originates in a study of early T cells in non-severe SARS-CoV-2 infection. General observations from the study: VDJdb-based matching was biased toward anti-spike CD8 responses and missed private and CD4 specificities.

TCRdb recomputed calls from the 5' RACE reads with MiXCR, one row per CDR3 protein. The table shows 55,000 to 70,000 distinct CDR3 sequences, with roughly a tenth occurring only once. V dropped 6 bases and J dropped 1 base, with 3 bases sitting between them. This CDR3 has 11 amino acids. Germline V gene lookup returns CDR1 SGHDN and CDR2 FVKESK. This sequence originates from an adult who was a healthcare worker with PCR-confirmed SARS-CoV-2 infection or an uninfected control (not recorded which). The rearrangement uses TRBV14 and TRBJ2-5; no firm D call. Sample: whole blood. The CDR3 protein is CASSRQETQYF. The CDR3, as DNA: TGTGCCAGCAGTCGCCAAGAGACCCAGTACTTC.